This entry lists 7 T cell receptor beta chains sequenced from one sample in a study of shared clonotypes between healthy human individuals. Terminally differentiated effector memory CD45RA+ cells were excluded from the naive CD8 cells, which were CD45RO-negative and positively selected for CCR7. Produced via immunoSEQ multiplex PCR; TCRdb's table is partial and in-frame only. Of about 820,000 clones in the sample, over 90% were seen once. The material sequenced was naive CD8+ T cells sorted from blood. The receptors were sampled from a man aged 25 to 40 in good health.

This chain links TRBV20-1 with TRBJ2-1; the D is unclear. Trimming pared 3 bases from V and 8 bases from J, leaving 8 bases between. Germline values: CDR1 DFQATT, CDR2 SNEGSKA (reference sequence). This CDR3 comprises 11 residues. The CDR3 protein is CSASDQDEQFF. The CDR3 region has the DNA TGCAGTGCTAGTGATCAGGATGAGCAGTTCTTC.

This clone was seen a few times. V gene TRBV2 combines with J gene TRBJ2-1; D is unclear. The CDR3 has 12 amino acids. The germline CDR1 and CDR2 sequences are SNHLY and FYNNEI. V gave up 8 bases and J gave up 12 bases, with 17 bases separating them. The CDR3 here is CASGPGVVGQFF. CDR3 in DNA: TGTGCCAGCGGACCCGGAGTGGTGGGGCAGTTCTTC.

The rearrangement links TRBV7-6 to TRBJ2-3, with 7 positions matching TRBD2. The CDR3 runs 15 residues. Germline CDR1 is SGHVS and CDR2 is FNYEAQ. The V gene end was trimmed by 5 bases and the J gene end by 6 bases; junction bases not matched to a gene: 11. CDR3: CASSPLGGSADTQYF. The CDR3 nucleotides read TGTGCCAGCAGCCCCCTCGGCGGGAGCGCGGATACGCAGTATTTT.

This sequence joins TRBV29-1 and TRBJ2-7, with D perhaps being TRBD1 or TRBD2 (5 bases each). CDR1 and CDR2 (germline): SQVTM, ANQGSEA. There are 14 residues in the CDR3. The V end was cut by 4 bases, the J end by 5 bases, with 18 bases between. CDR3 sequence: CSVVPPGRHDEQYF. In DNA form, the CDR3 reads TGCAGCGTTGTGCCCCCGGGACGCCACGACGAGCAGTACTTC.

The genes are TRBV27 and TRBJ2-1, with D possibly TRBD1 on 5 matching bases. The germline V gene encodes CDR1 MNHEY and CDR2 SMNVEV (reference sequence). This CDR3 is built from 17 residues. The germline V and J ends were trimmed by 3 bases and 6 bases, with 21 bases remaining between them. Here the CDR3 DNA reads TGTGCCAGCAGTTTGATCCAACCGCAGGGCATCGTCAATGAGCAGTTCTTC. Protein sequence: CASSLIQPQGIVNEQFF.

The rearrangement uses TRBV7-9 and TRBJ2-7, with D possibly TRBD2 on 6 matching bases. The CDR3 is 16 amino acids. In germline, CDR1 is SEHNR, CDR2 FQNEAQ (reference sequence). The V gene lost 0 bases and the J gene lost 2 bases, with 14 bases spanning the gap. For the CDR3, the DNA is TGTGCCAGCAGCTTAGCATCGGGACTTGCCGCCTACGAGCAGTACTTC. The encoded protein is CASSLASGLAAYEQYF.

The chain recombines TRBV15 with TRBJ1-2; D not certain. CDR3 size: 13 residues. Trimming took off 1 base at V and 4 bases at J, with 7 bases between the two ends. Germline CDR1 is LNHNV and CDR2 is YYDKDF (reference sequence). The CDR3 region is CATSRVNGYGYTF. The CDR3 nucleotides read TGTGCCACCAGCAGAGTAAATGGCTATGGCTACACCTTC.